These T cell receptor beta chains were read from a single sample in a study of blood T cell repertoires in COVID-19. Produced via immunoSEQ multiplex PCR; TCRdb's table is partial and in-frame only. The sample includes 350,000 or so clones, 80% to 90% of them seen just once. The specimen was peripheral blood. The origin of the receptors is a woman aged 25 to 39 with COVID-19, enrolled during active disease. The CDR3 runs from the conserved cysteine through the conserved F or W. The D gene is left open where the match is weak. Where a row states a size, it is once, few, many or the class of an expanded clone; other rows omit it.

DNA: TGTGCCAGCAGGTTGGCGGGAGAAGATACGCAGTATTTT
CDR3: CASRLAGEDTQYF
V: TRBV27
D: TRBD2
size: -
J: TRBJ2-3

DNA: TGCGCCAGCAGCTCATCAGGGGCCTACAATGAGCAGTTCTTC
CDR3: CASSSSGAYNEQFF
V: TRBV5-1
D: -
size: -
J: TRBJ2-1

DNA: TGCAGCGTTCTGACTAGTAGCACAGATACGCAGTATTTT
CDR3: CSVLTSSTDTQYF
V: TRBV29-1
D: -
size: -
J: TRBJ2-3

DNA: TGTGCCAGCAGCCACCTGCAGGGAGCCAAAAACATTCAGTACTTC
CDR3: CASSHLQGAKNIQYF
V: TRBV14
D: -
size: -
J: TRBJ2-4

DNA: TGTGCCAGCAGTCCCTCAGCGGGGAGAGCTGGAAACACCATATATTTT
CDR3: CASSPSAGRAGNTIYF
V: TRBV28
D: -
size: -
J: TRBJ1-3

DNA: TGTGCCAGCACCCCGACAGGTATAAACGAGCAGTACTTC
CDR3: CASTPTGINEQYF
V: TRBV12-3/TRBV12-4
D: -
size: -
J: TRBJ2-7

DNA: TGTGCCAGTAGTACACAGGGGGCCGGTGGCTACACCTTC
CDR3: CASSTQGAGGYTF
V: TRBV19
D: TRBD1
size: -
J: TRBJ1-2

DNA: TGTGCCACTGAGGCAGTGAACACTGAAGCTTTCTTT
CDR3: CATEAVNTEAFF
V: TRBV6-5
D: -
size: -
J: TRBJ1-1

DNA: TGCGCCAGCAGCTTGGGGGCAGGCACAGATACGCAGTATTTT
CDR3: CASSLGAGTDTQYF
V: TRBV5-1
D: -
size: once
J: TRBJ2-3

DNA: TGTGCCAGCAGTTCCGCCTCCCTTGACAGGGGGTGGGGTCAGCCCCAGCATTTT
CDR3: CASSSASLDRGWGQPQHF
V: TRBV28
D: TRBD1
size: -
J: TRBJ1-5

DNA: TGTGCCAGCAGCCGGGGACTGTCCTACGAGCAGTACTTC
CDR3: CASSRGLSYEQYF
V: TRBV3-1/TRBV3-2
D: -
size: -
J: TRBJ2-7

DNA: TGTGCCAGTAGTATAGCGGGAGGGAACGAGCAGTACTTC
CDR3: CASSIAGGNEQYF
V: TRBV19
D: TRBD2
size: -
J: TRBJ2-7

DNA: TGTGCCAGCAGTTTAACGGGAGTGCCAGCGGGAGGAACCTACAATGAGCAGTTCTTC
CDR3: CASSLTGVPAGGTYNEQFF
V: TRBV27
D: TRBD2
size: -
J: TRBJ2-1

DNA: TGCAGCGTTAGTCGGGGGCAAGAGACCCAGTACTTC
CDR3: CSVSRGQETQYF
V: TRBV29-1
D: -
size: few
J: TRBJ2-5

DNA: TGTGCCACCACCAGCGGGAGTAGCACAGATACGCAGTATTTT
CDR3: CATTSGSSTDTQYF
V: TRBV15
D: TRBD2
size: -
J: TRBJ2-3

DNA: TGTGCCAGTAGGCGCTCGGGACAGGCGGCCTACGAGCAGTACTTC
CDR3: CASRRSGQAAYEQYF
V: TRBV19
D: TRBD1
size: -
J: TRBJ2-7

DNA: TGCGCCAGCAGTGAGAGCGGGATTAGCACAGATACGCAGTATTTT
CDR3: CASSESGISTDTQYF
V: TRBV10-1
D: TRBD2
size: -
J: TRBJ2-3

DNA: TGTGCCAGCTCCCAGCAGGTTGGGACCCAGTACTTC
CDR3: CASSQQVGTQYF
V: TRBV11-2
D: -
size: -
J: TRBJ2-5

DNA: TGTGCCAGCAGTGGACTAGAAGCGGCGTCCTTTTACGAGCAGTACTTC
CDR3: CASSGLEAASFYEQYF
V: TRBV6-1
D: -
size: -
J: TRBJ2-7